This passage covers 30 T cell receptor beta chains from one sample sequenced in a study of blood T cell repertoires in COVID-19. TCRdb's table, derived via immunoSEQ multiplex PCR, lists solely in-frame clones and lacks some. The sample carries around 200,000 clones, less than 90% recorded once. Source material: peripheral blood. These receptors were taken from a woman aged 40 to 50 with acute or convalescent COVID-19.

Written as DNA, the CDR3 is TGCGCCAGCAGCTTTAGCGGGGGCCCGGGAGAGACCCAGTACTTC. Protein sequence: CASSFSGGPGETQYF. The genes are TRBV10-2 and TRBJ2-5; 9 bases are a match to TRBD2. Per the germline V gene, CDR1 is WSHSY and CDR2 is SAAADI. V gave up 6 bases and J gave up 4 bases; unmatched junction bases: 9. This CDR3 is 15 amino acids long.

The chain combines TRBV3-1 (or the pseudogene TRBV3-2) with TRBJ1-3; 7 bases fit TRBD1. Germline assignment: CDR1 LGHDT and CDR2 YNNKEL (reference sequence). V was clipped by 4 bases and J by 2 bases; unmatched bases: 5. CDR3 length equals 15 residues. CDR3 DNA sequence: TGTGCCAGCAGCCTTGGACAGGCCACTGGAAACACCATATATTTT. It is translated as CASSLGQATGNTIYF.

This chain connects TRBV5-4 to TRBJ2-3; TRBD2 agrees at 10 bases. Losses at the gene ends were 2 bases for V and 2 bases for J; bases not matched to a gene: 17. CDR1 is SGHNT, CDR2 YYREEE, per germline (reference sequence). CDR3 length equals 20 residues. As DNA, the CDR3 is TGTGCCAGCAGCTTTTCTAGCGGGAGCATAGGGGTGGGGTACACAGATACGCAGTATTTT. It is translated as CASSFSSGSIGVGYTDTQYF. The variable domain in full, with the rest retrieved from reference TRBV5-4 and TRBJ2-3, is ETGVTQSPTHLIKTRGQQVTLRCSSQSGHNTVSWYQQALGQGPQFIFQYYREEENGRGNFPPRFSGLQFPNYSSELNVNALELDDSALYLCASSFSSGSIGVGYTDTQYFGPGTRLTVL.

This clone was recorded once. This chain joins TRBV7-9 and TRBJ1-6; D perhaps matches TRBD1 (6 bases). In germline, CDR1 is SEHNR, CDR2 FQNEAQ (reference sequence). V shed 5 bases and J shed 8 bases, with 16 bases lying between them. The CDR3 length is 15 residues. Here the CDR3 reads CASSPPTGPYSPLHF. CDR3 DNA sequence: TGTGCCAGCAGCCCCCCTACAGGGCCTTATTCACCCCTCCACTTT.

This chain links TRBV25-1 with TRBJ1-6; D is possibly TRBD1 (5 bases). The CDR3 totals 14 residues. The V and J ends lost 5 bases and 6 bases respectively, with 11 bases between them. Germline lookup yields CDR1 MGHDK and CDR2 SYGVNS. In DNA, the CDR3 is TGTGCCAGCAGTACTGGACAAGCTAATTCACCCCTCCACTTT. This encodes CASSTGQANSPLHF.

This chain uses TRBV7-9 with TRBJ1-6, with D unclear. Germline CDR1 reads SEHNR; CDR2 reads FQNEAQ (reference sequence). The V end was cut by 3 bases, the J end by 4 bases, with 10 bases between. This CDR3 has 15 amino acids. DNA for the CDR3: TGTGCCAGCAGCTTCTCGGTTGTTTATAATTCACCCCTCCACTTT. Amino acid sequence: CASSFSVVYNSPLHF.

V and J are TRBV6-4 and TRBJ1-2; possibly TRBD1 for D (5 bases). Between the trimmed V and J ends, which lost 5 bases and 2 bases, there was a span of 12 bases. CDR3 length equals 14 residues. CDR1 and CDR2 from the germline V gene are MRHNA and SNTAGT. CDR3 in amino acids: CASSIDSSNYGYTF. DNA of the CDR3: TGTGCCAGCAGTATAGACAGCTCGAACTATGGCTACACCTTC.

As concerns this clone: This sequence may be a read error, since a much larger clone differs from it by one base. The chain carries TRBV6-4 and TRBJ2-2; 7 bases fit TRBD2. Germline V CDR1 and CDR2: MRHNA, SNTAGT. V shed 2 bases and J 4 bases; nucleotides not matched to a gene: 1. CDR3 length: 14 amino acids. The CDR3 DNA reads TGTGCCAGCAGTGACGGGAGGGCCACCGGGGAGCTGTTTTTT. Its protein product is CASSDGRATGELFF.

The gene calls are TRBV30 and TRBJ1-4; D uncertain. In germline, CDR1 is GTSNPN, CDR2 SVGIG (reference sequence). This CDR3 spans 13 amino acids. Trimming pared 2 bases from V and 8 bases from J, leaving 12 bases between. This chain's CDR3 is CAWSRGPGEKLFF. The CDR3 DNA follows: TGTGCCTGGAGTCGAGGGCCGGGGGAAAAACTGTTTTTT.

The J gene is TRBJ2-1, the V gene TRBV1; the table calls TRBD2, which could not be checked here. TRBV1 is an annotated pseudogene. The CDR3 has 16 residues. The CDR3 region is CTSSQTGTSGGNEQFF. CDR3 DNA sequence: TGCACCAGCAGCCAGACCGGGACTAGCGGGGGAAATGAGCAGTTCTTC.

The CDR3 spells CASSLSGSVYEQYF. CDR3 nucleotide sequence: TGTGCCAGCAGTTTGAGCGGGAGCGTATACGAGCAGTACTTC. The chain is built from TRBV28 and TRBJ2-7, with 8 positions matching TRBD2. The V gene end was trimmed by 3 bases and the J gene end by 4 bases; junction bases not matched to a gene: 5. This CDR3 contains 14 residues. Germline values: CDR1 MDHEN, CDR2 SYDVKM. Variable domain in full (rest from reference TRBV28 and TRBJ2-7): DVKVTQSSRYLVKRTGEKVFLECVQDMDHENMFWYRQDPGLGLRLIYFSYDVKMKEKGDIPEGYSVSREKKERFSLILESASTNQTSMYLCASSLSGSVYEQYFGPGTRLTVT.

This chain uses TRBV28 with TRBJ1-4; 9 bases line up with TRBD1. V was clipped by 3 bases and J by 7 bases; unmatched bases: 9. Germline values: CDR1 MDHEN, CDR2 SYDVKM. This CDR3 is built from 16 residues. CDR3 loop: CASSFDKQGAGEKLFF. CDR3 bases: TGTGCCAGCAGTTTCGACAAACAGGGGGCGGGTGAAAAACTGTTTTTT.

V usage is TRBV28 and J usage is TRBJ2-3; TRBD2 aligns across 9 bases. This CDR3 spans 17 amino acids. V shed 2 bases, J shed 2 bases, and the junction held 8 bases outside the gene matches. CDR1 and CDR2 from the germline V gene are MDHEN and SYDVKM. CDR3 sequence (DNA): TGTGCCAGCAGTTTAGTTGGGGCTAGCGGGGACACAGATACGCAGTATTTT. Protein: CASSLVGASGDTDTQYF.

As concerns this clone: The junction differs from germline at one of its ends, possibly a read error. This sequence joins TRBV19 and TRBJ1-5, with no clear D. The germline gives CDR1 LNHDA, CDR2 SQIVND (reference sequence). This CDR3 has 15 amino acids. The CDR3 DNA sequence: TGTGCCAGTAGTATAGGCGGTAGTAGCAGTCAGCCCCAGCATTTT. This codes for CASSIGGSSSQPQHF.

The genes are TRBV2 and TRBJ2-1; D is undetermined. V dropped 7 bases and J dropped 15 bases, with 19 bases sitting between them. The CDR3 length is 12 residues. Germline V gene lookup returns CDR1 SNHLY and CDR2 FYNNEI. CDR3 amino acids: CASTSLTVNRFF. The CDR3 nucleotides read TGTGCCAGCACCTCTCTCACGGTGAATCGGTTCTTC.

CDR3: CASSSPGQRQETQYF. For the CDR3, the DNA is TGTGCCAGCAGCTCCCCCGGACAGAGACAAGAGACCCAGTACTTC. The gene calls are TRBV5-4 and TRBJ2-5, with D possibly matching TRBD1 (6 bases). The germline CDR1 and CDR2 sequences are SGHNT and YYREEE (reference sequence). The V end lost 3 bases, the J end lost 2 bases, and 14 bases lay between the germline ends. This CDR3 is built from 15 residues.

The chain joins TRBV24-1 to TRBJ2-1; D is uncertain. The CDR3 is made up of 12 amino acids. The germline CDR1 and CDR2 sequences are KGHDR and SFDVKD. Trimming removed 0 bases from V and 9 bases from J, with 5 bases in between. CDR3 residues: CATSDLTSEQFF. The CDR3 DNA follows: TGTGCCACCAGTGATTTGACAAGTGAGCAGTTCTTC.

The rearrangement joins TRBV15 to TRBJ1-4; possibly TRBD1 for D (5 bases). The germline CDR1 and CDR2 sequences are LNHNV and YYDKDF (reference sequence). This CDR3 comprises 16 residues. V lost 0 bases to trimming and J lost 2 bases, with 10 bases between them. This CDR3 reads CATSRDGEGTNEKLFF. CDR3 DNA: TGTGCCACCAGCAGAGATGGGGAGGGGACTAATGAAAAACTGTTTTTT.

This chain uses TRBV5-4 with TRBJ1-2; no reliable D call. The ends were cut back, 4 bases at V and 7 bases at J, with 17 bases in the middle. This CDR3 contains 14 residues. The germline V gene encodes CDR1 SGHNT and CDR2 YYREEE (reference sequence). CDR3 nucleotides: TGTGCCAGCAGCATGGACCGGAGCGACGGTGGCTACACCTTC. Translating it yields CASSMDRSDGGYTF.

This sequence joins TRBV11-2 and TRBJ1-5, with no clear D. Per the germline V gene, CDR1 is SGHAT and CDR2 is FQNNGV. CDR3 length: 14 amino acids. The germline V and J ends were trimmed by 3 bases and 5 bases, with 11 bases remaining between them. CDR3 protein: CASSFWGGDQPQHF. The DNA for the CDR3 is TGTGCCAGCAGCTTCTGGGGAGGCGATCAGCCCCAGCATTTT.

This rearrangement joins TRBV7-2 to TRBJ2-7, with a possible D match to TRBD2 (5 bases). The V and J ends lost 5 bases and 2 bases respectively, with 10 bases between them. This CDR3 region has 13 residues. CDR1 is SGHTA and CDR2 is FQGNSA in the germline V gene. The CDR3 coding sequence is TGTGCCAGCAGCCCCGGGAACGCCTACGAGCAGTACTTC. As protein: CASSPGNAYEQYF.

The chain combines TRBV25-1 with TRBJ2-7, with 12 bases lining up with TRBD2. Germline values: CDR1 MGHDK, CDR2 SYGVNS. V lost 6 bases and J lost 3; bases outside the gene matches: 3. The length of the CDR3 is 14 residues. For the CDR3, the DNA is TGTGCCAGCAGGGGACTAGCGGGTCACTACGAGCAGTACTTC. Translation gives CASRGLAGHYEQYF.

CDR3: CASIQTFTGELFF. The CDR3 DNA reads as TGTGCCAGTATCCAGACTTTCACCGGGGAGCTGTTTTTT. V is TRBV19 and J is TRBJ2-2; unclear D gene. Deletions cut 7 bases from V and 4 bases from J, with 10 bases between. The CDR3 is made up of 13 amino acids. Germline loops: CDR1 LNHDA, CDR2 SQIVND (reference sequence).

The chain is built from TRBV21-1 and TRBJ2-3; the table assigns TRBD2, which was not confirmed against the DNA. TRBV21-1 is a documented pseudogene. This CDR3 region has 18 residues. The DNA for the CDR3 is TGTGCCAGCAGTACAATAAAATCTCTAGCGGGAGTAGCAGATACGCAGTATTTT. It encodes CASSTIKSLAGVADTQYF.

This clone is medium-sized. The V gene is TRBV6-7, the J gene TRBJ1-5, with 10 bases aligning to TRBD1. TRBV6-7 is labeled an ORF, and its function is uncertain. This CDR3 is 15 amino acids long. J gave up 6 bases and V 6 bases, and 8 bases lay outside the gene matches. As DNA, the CDR3 is TGTGCCAGCAGCAGGGACAGGGGTTTCGGTCAGCCCCAGCATTTT. Translating it yields CASSRDRGFGQPQHF.

This clone was recorded a few times. This chain connects TRBV4-2 to TRBJ2-1; TRBD1 matches 7 bases. The CDR3 loop spans 14 amino acids. V trimming: 4 bases; J trimming: 7 bases; junction bases outside the gene matches: 7. Germline assignment: CDR1 LGHNA and CDR2 YNFKEQ. The CDR3 DNA reads TGTGCCAGCAGCCCAGCGACAGGGCGGAATGAGCAGTTCTTC. This codes for CASSPATGRNEQFF.

The rearrangement links TRBV7-2 to TRBJ1-6; tentative D call: TRBD1 (5 bases). Trimming stripped 5 bases from V and 9 bases from J, with 14 bases between. Germline CDR1 SGHTA, CDR2 FQGNSA. The CDR3 is made up of 14 amino acids. DNA for the CDR3: TGTGCCAGCAGCCCTGACCCGGGGGGTTCACCCCTCCACTTT. Translated, it gives CASSPDPGGSPLHF.

The sample holds a few counts of this clone. The V call is TRBV3-1 (or the pseudogene TRBV3-2), the J call TRBJ1-2; D is undetermined. There are 16 residues in the CDR3. Germline-derived CDR1 and CDR2 are LGHDT and YNNKEL (reference sequence). Between the trimmed V and J ends, which lost 0 bases and 0 bases, there was a span of 11 bases. CDR3 DNA: TGTGCCAGCAGCCAAGAATCAGGCCCAGCTAACTATGGCTACACCTTC. Residues: CASSQESGPANYGYTF.

This clone was counted once. The chain is built from TRBV11-1 and TRBJ2-7; no firm D call. This CDR3 is built from 11 residues. The V gene lost 5 bases and the J gene lost 7 bases, with 9 bases spanning the gap. The germline V gene has CDR1 SGHAT and CDR2 FQDESV (reference sequence). CDR3 bases: TGTGCCAGCAGCACCTCCGGGGAGCAGTACTTC. Amino acid sequence: CASSTSGEQYF.

This chain uses TRBV19 with TRBJ2-1; the match to TRBD2 covers 7 bases. The CDR3 contains 17 residues. V was clipped by 4 bases and J by 0 bases; unmatched bases: 9. Per the germline V gene, CDR1 is LNHDA and CDR2 is SQIVND (reference sequence). The DNA of the CDR3 is TGTGCCAGTAGTACCGGGGTGGGCGGGGGCTCCTACAATGAGCAGTTCTTC. As protein: CASSTGVGGGSYNEQFF. Drawing the rest from reference TRBV19 and TRBJ2-1, the complete variable domain is DGGITQSPKYLFRKEGQNVTLSCEQNLNHDAMYWYRQDPGQGLRLIYYSQIVNDFQKGDIAEGYSVSREKKESFPLTVTSAQKNPTAFYLCASSTGVGGGSYNEQFFGPGTRLTVL.